Listed below are T cell receptor beta chains from one sample, sequenced in a study of cytomegalovirus exposure and HLA in healthy donors. Profiling relied on immunoSEQ multiplex PCR, and the TCRdb table lists in-frame clones only, not all of them. The sample includes about 160,000 clones, about four fifths of them seen just once. Sequenced: PBMCs. The receptors come from a man younger than 45 in good health and CMV-seronegative. CDR3s include the opening cysteine and the closing phenylalanine or tryptophan. D genes are given only for firm matches. Part of the rows lack a size; the others show once, few, many or a class for expanded clones.

clone_size	d_call	v_call	j_call	cdr3_nt	cdr3_aa
NA	TRBD1	TRBV2	TRBJ1-6	TGTGCCAGCACTTCGGACAGGGCAGGGAATTCACCCCTCCACTTT	CASTSDRAGNSPLHF
NA	TRBD1	TRBV5-1	TRBJ1-2	TGCGCCAGCAGCTCTGGGGGACAGAACTATGGCTACACCTTC	CASSSGGQNYGYTF
NA	TRBD1	TRBV5-6	TRBJ1-1	TGTGCCAGCAGCAGGACAGGGACCGACACTGAAGCTTTCTTT	CASSRTGTDTEAFF
NA	NA	TRBV6-5	TRBJ1-5	TGTGCCAGCAGTTCGTGGGGCAGCAATCAGCCCCAGCATTTT	CASSSWGSNQPQHF
NA	TRBD2	TRBV7-3	TRBJ2-7	TGTGCCAGCAGCTCGGCGAGGGTAGCGGGGTCCGCGGCCGAGCAGTACTTC	CASSSARVAGSAAEQYF
NA	TRBD2	TRBV28	TRBJ2-1	TGTGCCAGCAGAGGACTAGCGGGAGTAATAGGGCAGTTCTTC	CASRGLAGVIGQFF
NA	NA	TRBV19	TRBJ2-1	TGTGCCAGTAGTATAGGGAGAGGAAATGAGCAGTTCTTC	CASSIGRGNEQFF
once	NA	TRBV4-3	TRBJ2-7	TGCGCCAGCAGCCAGACACTGGTTAGCGAGCAGTACTTC	CASSQTLVSEQYF
NA	TRBD2	TRBV9	TRBJ2-3	TGTGCCAGCAGCGTACTAGCGGGGGTCACCACAGATACGCAGTATTTT	CASSVLAGVTTDTQYF
NA	NA	TRBV28	TRBJ1-2	TGTGCCAGCAGTTTTGGTTCTTCGGCAGGGGACTATGGCTACACCTTC	CASSFGSSAGDYGYTF
NA	TRBD1	TRBV10-3	TRBJ1-5	TGTGCCATCAGTGGGGGTACGGCTTGGACAGGGGACCCCTCCTTACAGCCCCAGCATTTT	CAISGGTAWTGDPSLQPQHF
NA	NA	TRBV11-2	TRBJ1-3	TGTGCCAGCAGTCCCGGACAGAACTCTGGAAACACCATATATTTT	CASSPGQNSGNTIYF
NA	NA	TRBV7-2	TRBJ2-7	TGTGCCAGCAGCTTAGTTGAACAGACCAGATACGAGCAGTACTTC	CASSLVEQTRYEQYF
NA	TRBD2	TRBV27	TRBJ2-3	TGTGCCAGCAGTTTAGGCCTAGCGGGGATCACAGATACGCAGTATTTT	CASSLGLAGITDTQYF
NA	NA	TRBV7-6	TRBJ1-1	TGTGCCAGCAGCTTAGGGCAGGGCACTGAAGCTTTCTTT	CASSLGQGTEAFF
NA	TRBD1	TRBV6-6	TRBJ1-3	TGTGCCAGCAGTTACTTCCCGGGACAGGGCAGAAACACCATATATTTT	CASSYFPGQGRNTIYF
NA	NA	TRBV27	TRBJ1-2	TGTGCCAGCGGCTCCTTAAAGTACTATGGCTACACCTTC	CASGSLKYYGYTF
NA	NA	TRBV7-9	TRBJ2-5	TGTGCCAGCAGCTTAAACCAGAATGCAGAGACCCAGTACTTC	CASSLNQNAETQYF
NA	TRBD2	TRBV19	TRBJ2-1	TGTGCCAGTAGTATAGGGACTAGCGGGAGATCCTACAATGAGCAGTTCTTC	CASSIGTSGRSYNEQFF
once	TRBD2	TRBV11-3	TRBJ2-2	TGTGCCAGCAGCTTACGGATTAGCGGGAGTGGCAGCACCGGGGAGCTGTTTTTT	CASSLRISGSGSTGELFF
once	NA	TRBV7-2	TRBJ2-7	TGTGCCAGCAGCTCCGGGTTTTCGTACGAGCAGTACTTC	CASSSGFSYEQYF
NA	NA	TRBV9	TRBJ2-7	TGTGCCAGCAGCGTAGGGGGGGAGGTCGACTACGAGCAGTACTTC	CASSVGGEVDYEQYF
NA	NA	TRBV28	TRBJ2-3	TGTGCCAGCAAGCGTGCCACAGATACGCAGTATTTT	CASKRATDTQYF
NA	NA	TRBV30	TRBJ1-4	TGTGCCTGGAGTGCAGGGGATGGAGAAAAACTGTTTTTT	CAWSAGDGEKLFF
NA	NA	TRBV4-3	TRBJ2-5	TGCGCCAGCAGCCAAGAAAGCTCGGCTGAAGGGAGGGAGACCCAGTACTTC	CASSQESSAEGRETQYF
once	TRBD1	TRBV7-9	TRBJ2-7	TGTGCCAGCAGCTTTGCAGGGGGCTTAGGCGAGCAGTACTTC	CASSFAGGLGEQYF
NA	NA	TRBV9	TRBJ2-5	TGTGCCAGCAGCGTAGGAGGGAGACAGGTCCAAGAGACCCAGTACTTC	CASSVGGRQVQETQYF
NA	NA	TRBV2	TRBJ1-5	TGTGCCAGCAGTGACGACAGATTAAATCAGCCCCAGCATTTT	CASSDDRLNQPQHF